This T cell receptor beta chain stems from a study of T cells in localized non-small cell lung cancer (dated by TCRdb to 2018 to 2021). Looking at the study overall: Comparing tumors with uninvolved tumor-adjacent lungs, the study looked at the T cell repertoires of 200 to 250 patients with early-stage NSCLC. All 240 or so NSCLC patients in the cohort were treatment-naive and had localized lung tumors that were resected. The mean age of the NSCLC patients was approximately 71 years, with 120 to 150 men and 100 to 110 women.

The paper as a whole reports these results and caveats: The highest T cell clonality was observed in uninvolved tumor-adjacent lung, where clonality exceeded that of tumor, suggesting that antigenic responses were more focused in uninvolved tumor-adjacent lung. Multi-region tumor sequencing was not performed, so intratumor heterogeneity could not be excluded. Since the design was exploratory, TCR variables were selected using unadjusted p-values with no false-discovery rate correction. Higher blood T cell density associated with longer overall survival, while higher adjacent-lung clonality associated with shorter survival. A median of about 50 of the top 100 tumor clones turned up in the paired uninvolved adjacent lung, and roughly 28 of those clones also ranked among the top 100 of that same adjacent lung.

CDR1 is given as SGHRS and CDR2 as YFSETQ, both from the germline V gene. Here V drops 4 bases and J drops 9 bases, and the junction holds 9 bases not matched to any gene. The CDR3 sequence holds 15 residues, the cysteine and phenylalanine included. Of the read, only the CDR3 DNA is kept; its 45 bases are in frame from base 1. On this clone: Which antigen it targets is not known. No qualities accompany the bases; no much larger clone lies one base away.

At diagnosis, peripheral blood, uninvolved tumor-adjacent lung and tumor were collected and were preserved as a mix of fresh-frozen and FFPE material. For TCR repertoire profiling, blood samples were analyzed in the form of peripheral blood mononuclear cells. The immunoSEQ Assay was used to sequence TCR beta CDR3 regions from DNA. Turning to the authors' computational methods: To compute T cell density, TCR beta template counts were normalized to usable DNA, which was estimated by amplifying housekeeping genes. Richness was estimated with the preseqR package, extrapolating to 400,000 templates for PBMC samples and 120,000 templates for tissue samples. Clonality was defined as one minus Pielou's evenness. Tissue-enriched TCRs were identified by differential abundance testing using productive amino-acid clonotypes, minimum total count 5 and alpha 0.1. Repertoire overlap between compartments was quantified with the Jaccard Index and Morisita Overlap Index. GLIPH clustered TCR beta CDR3s with public tetramer-defined viral CDR3s; viral motifs required at least three viral sequences plus V-gene enrichment. TCRdb obtained this table from immuneACCESS and retained in-frame rearrangements with V and J assigned. These tables miss some clones; where compared with another copy, unresolved V genes account for less than half of the shortfall, and the remainder is unexplained. That table furnishes V, J and clone size, whereas the DNA furnished D and trimming. This sample is represented by under 35,000 clones; approximately 90% of them were singletons. Roughly 4.1% of the sample is taken by the ten largest.

The V and J segments used are TRBV5-1 and TRBJ2-3, and TRBD2 matches 12 of the central bases. The origin of this receptor is a woman between 35 and 70 years old with stage III lung adenocarcinoma. The source was peripheral blood mononuclear cells, collected before any cancer treatment. The CDR3 region: CASSLTSGGDGTQYF. The nucleotides read TGCGCCAGCAGCCTGACTAGCGGGGGAGACGGGACGCAGTATTTT.